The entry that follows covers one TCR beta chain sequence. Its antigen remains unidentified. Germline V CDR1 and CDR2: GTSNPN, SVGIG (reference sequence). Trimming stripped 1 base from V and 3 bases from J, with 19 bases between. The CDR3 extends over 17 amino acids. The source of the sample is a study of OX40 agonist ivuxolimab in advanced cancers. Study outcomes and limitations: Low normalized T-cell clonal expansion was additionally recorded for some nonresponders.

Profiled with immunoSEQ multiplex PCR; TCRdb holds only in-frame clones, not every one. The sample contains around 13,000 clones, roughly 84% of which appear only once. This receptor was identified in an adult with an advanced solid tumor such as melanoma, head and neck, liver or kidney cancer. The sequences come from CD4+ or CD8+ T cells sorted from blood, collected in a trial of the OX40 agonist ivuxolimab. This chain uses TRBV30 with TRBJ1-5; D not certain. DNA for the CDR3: TGTGCCTGGAGTGAAAACAAGGATTTTCATAACAATCAGCCCCAGCATTTT. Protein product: CAWSENKDFHNNQPQHF.